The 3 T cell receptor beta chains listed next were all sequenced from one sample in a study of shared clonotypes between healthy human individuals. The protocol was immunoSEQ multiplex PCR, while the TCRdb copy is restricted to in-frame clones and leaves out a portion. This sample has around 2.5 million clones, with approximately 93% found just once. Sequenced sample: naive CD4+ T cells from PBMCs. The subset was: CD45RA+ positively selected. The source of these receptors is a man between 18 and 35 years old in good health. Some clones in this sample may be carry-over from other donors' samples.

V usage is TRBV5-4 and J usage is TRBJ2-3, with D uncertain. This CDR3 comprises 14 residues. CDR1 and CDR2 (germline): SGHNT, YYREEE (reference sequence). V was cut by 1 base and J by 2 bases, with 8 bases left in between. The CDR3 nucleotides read TGTGCCAGCAGCTTGCCGGCAGTCACAGATACGCAGTATTTT. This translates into CASSLPAVTDTQYF.

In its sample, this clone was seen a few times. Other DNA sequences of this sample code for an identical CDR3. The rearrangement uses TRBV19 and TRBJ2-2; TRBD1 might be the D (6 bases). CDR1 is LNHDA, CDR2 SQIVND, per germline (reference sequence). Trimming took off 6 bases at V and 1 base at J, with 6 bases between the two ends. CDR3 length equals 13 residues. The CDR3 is CASRGQNTGELFF. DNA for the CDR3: TGTGCCAGTAGGGGACAGAACACCGGGGAGCTGTTTTTT.

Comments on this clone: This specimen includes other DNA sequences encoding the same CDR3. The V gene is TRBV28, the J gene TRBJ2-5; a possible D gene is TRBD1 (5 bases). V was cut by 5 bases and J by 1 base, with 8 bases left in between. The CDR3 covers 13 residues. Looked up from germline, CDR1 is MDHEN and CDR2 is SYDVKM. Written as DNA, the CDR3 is TGTGCCAGCAGTCTCGACAGCCAAGAGACCCAGTACTTC. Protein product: CASSLDSQETQYF.